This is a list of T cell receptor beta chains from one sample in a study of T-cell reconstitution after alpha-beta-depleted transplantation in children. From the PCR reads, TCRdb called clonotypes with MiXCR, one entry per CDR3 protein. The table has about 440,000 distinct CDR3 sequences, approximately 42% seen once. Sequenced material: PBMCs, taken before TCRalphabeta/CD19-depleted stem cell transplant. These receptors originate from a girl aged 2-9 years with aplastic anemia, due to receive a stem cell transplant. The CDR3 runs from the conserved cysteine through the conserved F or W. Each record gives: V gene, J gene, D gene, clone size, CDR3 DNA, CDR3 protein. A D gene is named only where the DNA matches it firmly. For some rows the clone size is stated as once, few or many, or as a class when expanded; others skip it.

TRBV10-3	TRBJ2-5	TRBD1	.	TGTGCCATCAGGGGGACAGAAGAGACCCAGTACTTC	CAIRGTEETQYF
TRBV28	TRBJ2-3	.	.	TGTGCCAGCAGTTTTGGTTCCGGCCGCTGGGGCAGCCCCACAGATACGCAGTATTTT	CASSFGSGRWGSPTDTQYF
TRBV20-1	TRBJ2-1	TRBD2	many	TGCAGTGCTAGAGGGACTAGCGACAATGAGCAGTTCTTC	CSARGTSDNEQFF
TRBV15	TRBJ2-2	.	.	TGTGCCACCAGCAGAGATGGGGAACAGGGTGCCGGGGAGCTGTTTTTT	CATSRDGEQGAGELFF
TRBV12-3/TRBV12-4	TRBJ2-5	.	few	TGTGCCAGCACCCTTAGACAGTATGAGACCCAGTACTTC	CASTLRQYETQYF
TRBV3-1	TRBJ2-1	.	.	TGTGCCAGCAGCCAAGATCGGTCGGGAGTACTTCTCGATGAGCAGTTCTTC	CASSQDRSGVLLDEQFF
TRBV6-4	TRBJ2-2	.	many	TGTGCCAGCAGTCCGGGACCCCTCAGGGAGCTGTTTTTT	CASSPGPLRELFF
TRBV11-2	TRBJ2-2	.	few	TGTGCCAGCAGCTTAGACCCGAACACCGGGGAGCTGTTTTTT	CASSLDPNTGELFF
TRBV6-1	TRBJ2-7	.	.	TGTGCCAGCAGCTCAGGGAGCCCCCTAGGCGAGCAGTACTTC	CASSSGSPLGEQYF
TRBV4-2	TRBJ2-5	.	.	TGTGCCAGCAGCCAAAGCAAAGAGACCCAGTACTTC	CASSQSKETQYF
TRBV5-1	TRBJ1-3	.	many	TGCGCCAGCAGCTTGGGGTACGGGACGCGCGGAAACACCATATATTTT	CASSLGYGTRGNTIYF
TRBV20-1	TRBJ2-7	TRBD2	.	TGCAGTGCTAGGAGGGGACTAGCGGGGGCCTACGAGCAGTACTTC	CSARRGLAGAYEQYF
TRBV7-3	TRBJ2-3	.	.	TGTGCCAGCAGTCCTCAGGGTAGAGCAGATACGCAGTATTTT	CASSPQGRADTQYF
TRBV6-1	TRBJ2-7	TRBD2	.	TGTGCCAGCAGGGACCGTAGCGGGAGCTCCTACGAGCAGTACTTC	CASRDRSGSSYEQYF
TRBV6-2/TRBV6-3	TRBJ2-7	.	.	TGTGCCAGCAGGACCCGGGCCCTCCAGTACTTC	CASRTRALQYF
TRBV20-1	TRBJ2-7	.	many	TGCAGTGCTAGACGATCGGGTAGGGGGAATGAGCAGTACTTC	CSARRSGRGNEQYF
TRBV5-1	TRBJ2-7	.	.	TGCGCCAGCAGCTTCAGACTTGGACAGTCCTACGAGCAGTACTTC	CASSFRLGQSYEQYF
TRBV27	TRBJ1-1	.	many	TGTGCCAGCAGTTTATCAGGGGGTGAAGCTTTCTTT	CASSLSGGEAFF
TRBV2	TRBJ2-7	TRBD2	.	TGTGCCAGCAGGGCGGCTAGCGGGAGCTCCTACGAGCAGTACTTC	CASRAASGSSYEQYF
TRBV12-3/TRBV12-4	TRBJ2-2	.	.	TGTGCCATCGAAATCAGAGCGAACACCGGGGAGCTGTTTTTT	CAIEIRANTGELFF
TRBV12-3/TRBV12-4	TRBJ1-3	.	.	TGTGCCAGCAGCCAAGGGGGTCCGGACACCATATATTTT	CASSQGGPDTIYF
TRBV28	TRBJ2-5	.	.	TGTGCCAGCAGTTTAAAAGAGCGGAAAGGTGTACAAGAGACCCAGTACTTC	CASSLKERKGVQETQYF
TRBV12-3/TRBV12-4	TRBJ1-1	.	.	TGTGCCAGCAGTCCTAGGGTACAGGAAGCTTTCTTT	CASSPRVQEAFF
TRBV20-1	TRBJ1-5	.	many	TGCAGTGCCCGCGCGGACAGTCGCAATCAGCCCCAGCATTTT	CSARADSRNQPQHF
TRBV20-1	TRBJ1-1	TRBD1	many	TGCAGTGCCCCGGGACAGCTGAACACTGAAGCTTTCTTT	CSAPGQLNTEAFF
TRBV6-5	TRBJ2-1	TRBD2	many	TGTGCCAGCAGTTACTCTAGCGGGGTATACAATGAGCAGTTCTTC	CASSYSSGVYNEQFF
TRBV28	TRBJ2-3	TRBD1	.	TGTGCCAGCAGCCCCGATGCGGACAGGGACTTCACAGATACGCAGTATTTT	CASSPDADRDFTDTQYF
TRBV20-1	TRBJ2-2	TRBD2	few	TGCAGTGCCTTTACTACTAGCGGGGGAACCGGGGAGCTGTTTTTT	CSAFTTSGGTGELFF
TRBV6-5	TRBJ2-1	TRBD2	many	TGTGCCAGCAGTTACGGACTAGCGGGATCCGATGAGCAGTTCTTC	CASSYGLAGSDEQFF
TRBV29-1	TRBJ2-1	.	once	TGCAGCGCAACGGACGCGAACTACAATGAGCAGTTCTTC	CSATDANYNEQFF
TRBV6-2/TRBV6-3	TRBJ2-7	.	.	TGTGCCAGCAGTTACTCTGCGGAGCAATACGAGCAGTACTTC	CASSYSAEQYEQYF
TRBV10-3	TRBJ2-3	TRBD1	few	TGTGCCATCAGTCGCTCCGGGACAGGGATTCCAGATACGCAGTATTTT	CAISRSGTGIPDTQYF
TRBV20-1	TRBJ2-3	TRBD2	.	TGCAGTGCAATAGCGGGGGGACGCACAGATACGCAGTATTTT	CSAIAGGRTDTQYF
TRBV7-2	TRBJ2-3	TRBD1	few	TGTGCCAGCAACTATCAGGGGGCCGCAGATACGCAGTATTTT	CASNYQGAADTQYF
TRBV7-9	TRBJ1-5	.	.	TGTGCCAGCAGCCCAACTGTCGATCAGCCCCAGCATTTT	CASSPTVDQPQHF
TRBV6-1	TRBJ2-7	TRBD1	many	TGTGCCAGCAGGGAAAAGGGGGCGATCCACGAGCAGTACTTC	CASREKGAIHEQYF
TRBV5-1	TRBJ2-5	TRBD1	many	TGCGCCAGCAGCCGGGGACAGGTAGTAAGAGAGACCCAGTACTTC	CASSRGQVVRETQYF
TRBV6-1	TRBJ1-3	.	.	TGTGCCAGCAGTGAAGAACAGAAAGGAAACACCATATATTTT	CASSEEQKGNTIYF
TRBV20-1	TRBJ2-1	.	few	TGCAGTGCTAGGCCGGGACTTCACAATGAGCAGTTCTTC	CSARPGLHNEQFF
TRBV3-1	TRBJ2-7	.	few	TGTGCCAGCAGCCCGATTCCCTCCTACGAGCAGTACTTC	CASSPIPSYEQYF
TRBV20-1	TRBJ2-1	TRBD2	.	TGCAGTGCTAGAGAACTACTAGCGGGAGGCCATGAGCAGTTCTTC	CSARELLAGGHEQFF